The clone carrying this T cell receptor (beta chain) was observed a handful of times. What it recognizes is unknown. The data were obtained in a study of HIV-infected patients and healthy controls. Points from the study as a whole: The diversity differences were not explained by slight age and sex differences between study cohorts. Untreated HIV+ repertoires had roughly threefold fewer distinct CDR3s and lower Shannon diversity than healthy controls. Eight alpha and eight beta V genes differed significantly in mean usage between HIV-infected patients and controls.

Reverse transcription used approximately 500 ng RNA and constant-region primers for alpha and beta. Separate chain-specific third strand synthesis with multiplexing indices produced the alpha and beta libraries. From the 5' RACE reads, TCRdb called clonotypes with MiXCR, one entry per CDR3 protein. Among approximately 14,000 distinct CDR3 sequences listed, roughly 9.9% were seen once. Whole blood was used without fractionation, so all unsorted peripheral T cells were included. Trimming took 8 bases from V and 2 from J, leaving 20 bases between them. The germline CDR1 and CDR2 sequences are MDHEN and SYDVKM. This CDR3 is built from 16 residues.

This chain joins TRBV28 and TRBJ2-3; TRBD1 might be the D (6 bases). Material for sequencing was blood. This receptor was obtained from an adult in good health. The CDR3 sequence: CASSRRRWGHTDTQYF. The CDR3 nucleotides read TGTGCCAGCTCCCGTCGTAGGTGGGGACACACAGATACGCAGTATTTT.